Shown below are 9 T cell receptor beta chains from a single sample sequenced in a study of regulatory T cells in long-lasting Graves disease. In building TCR beta libraries, iRepertoire HTBI primers were used together with Arm-PCR of CDR3 regions. TCRdb independently ran MiXCR on the multiplex PCR reads; one entry per CDR3 protein. The data hold hundreds of thousands of distinct CDR3 sequences, with around a fifth observed a single time. Time point here: persistent/refractory GD, antithyroid drugs over 5 years with positive TRAb. The TCR library was made from RNA extracted from PBMCs. The sample consisted of peripheral blood mononuclear cells (PBMCs), taken when the disease was refractory, from a patient treated with antithyroid drugs. Source of these receptors: a female donor with Graves disease.

Note on this clonotype: A far larger clone is just one base off, so this is likely a read error. This sequence joins TRBV6-2 or TRBV6-3 and TRBJ2-1, with 7 bases aligning to TRBD1. The germline CDR1 and CDR2 sequences are MNHEY and SVGEGT. V lost 5 bases and J lost 10; bases outside the gene matches: 8. The CDR3 is 13 residues long. The CDR3 nucleotides are TGTGCCAGCAGTAAAGACAGGGCTCGCGAGCAGTTCTTC. It is translated as CASSKDRAREQFF.

The V call is TRBV6-1, the J call TRBJ1-3; tentatively, D is TRBD1 (6 bases). Germline loops: CDR1 MNHNS, CDR2 SASEGT. CDR3 length equals 14 residues. Trimming removed 7 bases from V and 3 bases from J, with 13 bases in between. The CDR3 sequence is CASNLAGDGNTIYF. The CDR3 DNA follows: TGTGCCAGCAACCTAGCAGGGGATGGAAACACCATATATTTT.

In the case of this clonotype: This may stem from a read error, because a much larger clone lies one nucleotide away. J is TRBJ1-1 and V is TRBV7-8; D is unresolved. The CDR3 spans 13 residues. CDR1 SGHVS and CDR2 FQNEAQ come from the germline V gene. The CDR3 sequence: CVSSLGTAHEAFF. The DNA of the CDR3 is TGTGTCAGCAGCTTAGGCACAGCACATGAAGCTTTCTTT.

This clonotype was observed at least ten times. This sequence joins TRBV6-1 and TRBJ1-6; TRBD1 matches 8 bases. V trimming: 6 bases; J trimming: 7 bases; junction bases outside the gene matches: 8. Germline loops: CDR1 MNHNS, CDR2 SASEGT. The CDR3 extends over 15 amino acids. In DNA form, the CDR3 reads TGTGCCAGCAGACTTGGGACAGGCGGGAATTCACCCCTCCACTTT. It codes for CASRLGTGGNSPLHF.

Concerning this clonotype: A read error may explain this, as a much larger clone is one base away. The rearrangement joins TRBV12-3 or TRBV12-4 to TRBJ2-7; 7 nucleotides align to TRBD2. After removal of 5 bases from V and 2 bases from J, the junction contained 9 bases not matched to a gene. The CDR3 length is 15 residues. The CDR3, as DNA: TGTGCCAGCAGTCAAGGAAGCGGGACCACCTACGAGCAGTACTTC. This gives the protein CASSQGSGTTYEQYF.

The chain uses TRBV19 and TRBJ2-7; 12 positions match TRBD2. Germline V gives CDR1 LNHDA, CDR2 SQIVND (reference sequence). This CDR3 has 13 amino acids. V dropped 10 bases and J dropped 5; count of bases not matched to a gene: 6. CDR3 sequence reads: CATSLAGGDEQYF. The DNA for the CDR3 is TGTGCCACCTCACTAGCGGGAGGCGACGAGCAGTACTTC.

V is TRBV5-1 and J is TRBJ2-5; 10 bases are shared with TRBD2. The CDR3 runs to 16 residues. The trim removed 4 bases at V and 5 bases at J, leaving 11 bases unmatched. CDR1 is SGHRS, CDR2 YFSETQ, per germline. The CDR3 DNA reads TGCGCCAGCAGCAGCGTTACTAGCGGGAAGGGTGAGACCCAGTACTTC. The encoded protein is CASSSVTSGKGETQYF. Complete variable domain (other parts from reference TRBV5-1 and TRBJ2-5): KAGVTQTPRYLIKTRGQQVTLSCSPISGHRSVSWYQQTPGQGLQFLFEYFSETQRNKGNFPGRFSGRQFSNSRSEMNVSTLELGDSALYLCASSSVTSGKGETQYFGPGTRLLVL.

Only a few counts were recorded for this clonotype. This chain links TRBV10-3 with TRBJ1-6; D is possibly TRBD1 (6 bases). This CDR3 is 15 amino acids long. V shed 0 bases and J shed 11 bases, with 14 bases lying between them. Looked up from germline, CDR1 is ENHRY and CDR2 is SYGVKD. CDR3 DNA sequence: TGTGCCATCAGTGAGTCGACTCAAGCAGGGGCACCCCTCCACTTT. It yields the protein CAISESTQAGAPLHF.

This clonotype was found a few times. The genes are TRBV3-1 and TRBJ1-1; maybe TRBD1 (6 bases). Per germline, CDR1 LGHDT and CDR2 YNNKEL (reference sequence). Trimming cost V 6 bases and J 2 bases, with 16 bases left between them. The length of the CDR3 is 15 residues. The CDR3 spells CASSHPGGGNTEAFF. In DNA form, the CDR3 reads TGTGCCAGCAGTCACCCTGGGGGGGGCAACACTGAAGCTTTCTTT.